A selection of T cell receptor beta chains follows, all from one sample in a study of cytomegalovirus exposure and HLA in healthy donors. Clones were sequenced by immunoSEQ multiplex PCR, and TCRdb holds only the in-frame ones, with some missing. The sample data list 130,000 to 150,000 clones. The sequenced sample was PBMCs. The receptors derive from a man aged 35 to 55 in good health and CMV-seronegative. The CDR3 runs from the conserved cysteine through the conserved F or W. A D gene is named only where the DNA matches it firmly.

>TRBV5-4|NA|TRBJ1-2
TGTGCCAGCAGCTTCGACACGAACTATGGCTACACCTTC
CASSFDTNYGYTF
>TRBV7-2|TRBD2|TRBJ2-5
TGTGCCAGCAGCCAAGGACTAGCGGGGGGGGAGACCCAGTACTTC
CASSQGLAGGETQYF
>TRBV18|NA|TRBJ2-7
TGTGCCAGCTCACGACCGGGACACGAGACCTACGAGCAGTACTTC
CASSRPGHETYEQYF
>TRBV7-2|TRBD2|TRBJ2-1
TGTGCCAGCAGCAGGTTGGGACTAGCTAATGAGCAGTTCTTC
CASSRLGLANEQFF
>TRBV11-1|TRBD1|TRBJ1-1
TGTGCCAGCAACGGACAGGGCGAATTAGAAGCTTTCTTT
CASNGQGELEAFF
>TRBV6-5|NA|TRBJ1-2
TGTGCCAGCAGTTACTCGGTCAGGGAAGGCTACACCTTC
CASSYSVREGYTF
>TRBV6-6|NA|TRBJ1-6
TGTGCCAGCAGCGACCCCCAGGCCTACTCACCCCTCCACTTT
CASSDPQAYSPLHF
>TRBV6-6|TRBD2|TRBJ2-5
TGTGCCAGCAGACGGGGGGGCCGGGAGACCCAGTACTTC
CASRRGGRETQYF
>TRBV14|TRBD1|TRBJ2-7
TGTGCCAGCAGCCAAGGGACAGGGGGACAGTACTTC
CASSQGTGGQYF
>TRBV9|TRBD2|TRBJ2-1
TGTGCCAGCAGCGCCCCCGGGACTAGCGGGAATGAGCAGTTCTTC
CASSAPGTSGNEQFF
>TRBV10-3|NA|TRBJ2-5
TGTGCCATCAGTGGCCCTCAGGGGCACCAAGAGACCCAGTACTTC
CAISGPQGHQETQYF
>TRBV6-6|TRBD1|TRBJ2-7
TGTGCCAGCAGTTATTCAGGGGGCAAGTATGAGCAGTACTTC
CASSYSGGKYEQYF
>TRBV29-1|NA|TRBJ1-1
TGCAGCGTTGGCGGGACCGGGAACACTGAAGCTTTCTTT
CSVGGTGNTEAFF
>TRBV6-6|NA|TRBJ2-1
TGTGCCAGCAGTTATGGCATGGGCCGTACACCTGAGCAGTTCTTC
CASSYGMGRTPEQFF
>TRBV7-9|NA|TRBJ2-7
TGTGCCAGCAGCCCTCGAGGAGGGTCAGGAGAGCAGTACTTC
CASSPRGGSGEQYF
>TRBV29-1|TRBD2|TRBJ2-3
TGCAGCGCAATTGGACTAGCGGGGGGATCCACAGATACGCAGTATTTT
CSAIGLAGGSTDTQYF
>TRBV6-6|NA|TRBJ2-3
TGTGCCAGCAGGCCCGGGGAGGCAGATACGCAGTATTTT
CASRPGEADTQYF
>TRBV28|NA|TRBJ2-6
TGTGCCAGCAATCCTTTACTTCGGTCTTTCTCTGGGGCCAACGTCCTGACTTTC
CASNPLLRSFSGANVLTF
>TRBV29-1|TRBD1|TRBJ1-2
TGCAGCCATGAGGGACAGGGGCTCAATGGCTACACCTTC
CSHEGQGLNGYTF
>TRBV7-2|NA|TRBJ2-2
TGTGCCAGCAGCATACACAGGGTGAACACCGGGGAGCTGTTTTTT
CASSIHRVNTGELFF
>TRBV7-2|TRBD1|TRBJ2-7
TGTGCCAGCAGCCCTACGGGACAGGGAATCGTAAGCTACGAGCAGTACTTC
CASSPTGQGIVSYEQYF
>TRBV7-2|NA|TRBJ2-3
TGTGCCAGCAGCTTCCAGGGGACAGATACGCAGTATTTT
CASSFQGTDTQYF
>TRBV6-5|NA|TRBJ1-2
TGTGCCAGCAGCTCCAGGGATAACTATGGCTACACCTTC
CASSSRDNYGYTF